This TCR beta chain was obtained from a study of CD8 T cells in ankylosing spondylitis. A single record per CDR3 protein comes from TCRdb applying MiXCR to the 5' RACE reads. Seen here are tens of thousands of distinct CDR3 sequences, roughly 9.6% observed once, and the top ten hold 1.4%. At least ten counts were recorded for this clonotype. Its cognate antigen is unknown. Study results and caveats: There was reportedly significant enrichment of clones that were disease-linked in matched ankylosing spondylitis synovial fluid.

The sequenced material came from blood, either unsorted or a sorted T cell fraction (not recorded which). The source is a male donor with ankylosing spondylitis or in good health (not recorded which).

CDR3 in DNA: TGCGCCAGCAGCTTCTTCGCAGCGGGAGATGAAAAACTGTTTTTT. As protein: CASSFFAAGDEKLFF. This chain connects TRBV5-1 to TRBJ1-4, with D uncertain. V was shortened by 2 bases and J by 6 bases, with 14 bases between the two germline ends. CDR1 is SGHRS, CDR2 YFSETQ, per germline. The CDR3 loop spans 15 amino acids.